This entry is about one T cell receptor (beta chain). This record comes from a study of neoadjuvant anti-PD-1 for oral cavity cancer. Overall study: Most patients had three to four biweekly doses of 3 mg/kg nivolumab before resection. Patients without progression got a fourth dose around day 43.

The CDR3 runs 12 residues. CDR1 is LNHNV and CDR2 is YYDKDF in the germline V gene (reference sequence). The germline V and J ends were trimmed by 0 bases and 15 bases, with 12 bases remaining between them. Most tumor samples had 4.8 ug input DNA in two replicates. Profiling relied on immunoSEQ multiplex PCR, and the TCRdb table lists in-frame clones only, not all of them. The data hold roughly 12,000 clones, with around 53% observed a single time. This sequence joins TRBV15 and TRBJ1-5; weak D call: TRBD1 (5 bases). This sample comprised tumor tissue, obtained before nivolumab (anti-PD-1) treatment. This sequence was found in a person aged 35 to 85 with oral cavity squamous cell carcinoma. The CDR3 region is CATSRDKGLVHF. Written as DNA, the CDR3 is TGTGCCACCAGCAGAGATAAGGGACTTGTGCATTTT.